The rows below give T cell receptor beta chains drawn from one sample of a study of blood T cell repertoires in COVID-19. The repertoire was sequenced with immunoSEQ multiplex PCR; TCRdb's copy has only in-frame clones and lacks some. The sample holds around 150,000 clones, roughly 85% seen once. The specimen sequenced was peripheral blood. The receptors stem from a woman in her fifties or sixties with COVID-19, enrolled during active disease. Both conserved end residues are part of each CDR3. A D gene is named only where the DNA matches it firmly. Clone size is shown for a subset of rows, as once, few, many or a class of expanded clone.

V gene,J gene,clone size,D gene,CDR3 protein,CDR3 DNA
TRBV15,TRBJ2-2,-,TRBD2,CATSRDKLAGGAGELFF,TGTGCCACCAGCAGAGATAAACTAGCGGGAGGCGCCGGGGAGCTGTTTTTT
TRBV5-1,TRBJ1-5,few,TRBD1,CASSPGTGKSNQPQHF,TGCGCCAGCAGCCCCGGGACAGGGAAGAGCAATCAGCCCCAGCATTTT
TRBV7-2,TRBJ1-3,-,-,CASSWTRAHTIYF,TGTGCCAGCAGCTGGACCAGGGCGCACACCATATATTTT
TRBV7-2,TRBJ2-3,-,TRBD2,CASSLVGLAGGPTDTQYF,TGTGCCAGCAGCTTAGTAGGTCTAGCGGGGGGGCCCACAGATACGCAGTATTTT
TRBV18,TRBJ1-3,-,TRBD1,CASSPDRGRDTIYF,TGTGCCAGCTCACCGGACAGGGGTAGAGACACCATATATTTT
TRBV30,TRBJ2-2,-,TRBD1,CAWRRRGPLNTGELFF,TGTGCCTGGAGGCGCAGGGGGCCCTTGAACACCGGGGAGCTGTTTTTT
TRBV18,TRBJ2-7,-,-,CASSLLPGSSYEQYF,TGTGCCAGCTCACTGCTTCCGGGATCTTCCTACGAGCAGTACTTC
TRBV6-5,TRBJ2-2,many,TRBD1,CASRRDRGLAGELFF,TGTGCCAGCAGGAGGGACAGGGGGCTTGCCGGGGAGCTGTTTTTT
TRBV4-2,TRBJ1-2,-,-,CASSLLGQNFNGYTF,TGTGCCAGCAGCCTTCTCGGACAGAACTTTAATGGCTACACCTTC
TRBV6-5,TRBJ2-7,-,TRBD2,CASSYGTSGSSYEQYF,TGTGCCAGCAGTTATGGGACTAGCGGGAGTTCCTACGAGCAGTACTTC
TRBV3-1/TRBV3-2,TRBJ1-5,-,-,CASSQEAGRGNQPQHF,TGTGCCAGCAGCCAAGAGGCGGGACGGGGAAATCAGCCCCAGCATTTT
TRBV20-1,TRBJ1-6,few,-,CSASRGMNSPLHF,TGCAGTGCTAGTAGGGGTATGAATTCACCCCTCCACTTT
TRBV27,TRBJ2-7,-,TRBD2,CASSLGLAGYEQYF,TGTGCCAGCAGCCTCGGACTAGCGGGCTACGAGCAGTACTTC
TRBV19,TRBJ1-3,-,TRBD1,CASSKSLTGASSGNTIYF,TGTGCCAGTAGTAAATCTCTGACAGGGGCAAGCTCTGGAAACACCATATATTTT
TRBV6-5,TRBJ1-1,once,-,CASRLTANTEAFF,TGTGCCAGCAGGCTGACAGCGAACACTGAAGCTTTCTTT
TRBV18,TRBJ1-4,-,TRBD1,CASSPDRGFGWEKLFF,TGTGCCAGCTCACCGGACAGGGGTTTCGGTTGGGAAAAACTGTTTTTT
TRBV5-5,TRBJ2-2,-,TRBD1,CASSYFRDRASGELFF,TGTGCCAGCAGCTATTTCCGGGACAGGGCGAGCGGGGAGCTGTTTTTT
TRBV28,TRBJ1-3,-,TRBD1,CASSRGQISGNTIYF,TGTGCCAGCAGCCGGGGACAGATCTCTGGAAACACCATATATTTT
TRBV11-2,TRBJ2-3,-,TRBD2,CASSPLAAGGDTQYF,TGTGCCAGCAGCCCCTTAGCGGCGGGGGGAGATACGCAGTATTTT
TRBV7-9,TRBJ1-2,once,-,CASSLGQADGYTF,TGTGCCAGCAGCTTAGGCCAGGCAGATGGCTACACCTTC
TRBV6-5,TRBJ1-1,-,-,CASKESGRNTEAFF,TGTGCCAGCAAAGAATCAGGCAGGAACACTGAAGCTTTCTTT
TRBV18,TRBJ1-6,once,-,CASSPTQDNSPLHF,TGTGCCAGCTCACCAACGCAGGATAATTCACCCCTCCACTTT
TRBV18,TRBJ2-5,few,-,CASSLDSFQETQYF,TGTGCCAGCTCCCTCGACAGTTTCCAAGAGACCCAGTACTTC
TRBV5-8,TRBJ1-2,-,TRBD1,CASRRNRGNYGYTF,TGTGCCAGCAGGAGGAACAGGGGAAACTATGGCTACACCTTC
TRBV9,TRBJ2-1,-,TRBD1,CASSPRDRYNEQFF,TGTGCCAGCAGCCCCAGGGACAGATACAATGAGCAGTTCTTC
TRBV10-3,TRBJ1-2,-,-,CAIRPPERSYTF,TGTGCCATCAGGCCCCCGGAGCGAAGCTACACCTTC
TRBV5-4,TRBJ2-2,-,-,CASSLAGLANTGELFF,TGTGCCAGCAGCTTGGCCGGACTGGCGAACACCGGGGAGCTGTTTTTT
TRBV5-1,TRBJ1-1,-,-,CASSLESEIGTEAFF,TGCGCCAGCAGCTTGGAGTCGGAGATAGGTACTGAAGCTTTCTTT
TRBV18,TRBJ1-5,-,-,CASRAGNQPQHF,TGTGCCAGTAGAGCGGGGAATCAGCCCCAGCATTTT
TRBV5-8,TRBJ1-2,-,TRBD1,CASSLEQQGRYGYTF,TGTGCCAGCAGCTTGGAACAACAGGGGAGGTATGGCTACACCTTC
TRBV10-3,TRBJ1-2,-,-,CAIRGESGRVHGYTF,TGTGCCATCCGCGGAGAGTCGGGCAGGGTACATGGCTACACCTTC
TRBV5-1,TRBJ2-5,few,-,CASSFWTNQETQYF,TGCGCCAGCAGCTTTTGGACTAACCAAGAGACCCAGTACTTC
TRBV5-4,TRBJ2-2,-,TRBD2,CASSAGTGGGLWSPGELFF,TGTGCCAGCAGCGCGGGGACTGGCGGGGGGTTGTGGAGTCCCGGGGAGCTGTTTTTT
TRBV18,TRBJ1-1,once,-,CASSGGVEGTEAFF,TGTGCCAGCTCCGGGGGGGTCGAGGGCACTGAAGCTTTCTTT
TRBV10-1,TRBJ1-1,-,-,CASSEGLNTEAFF,TGCGCCAGCAGTGAGGGGCTAAACACTGAAGCTTTCTTT
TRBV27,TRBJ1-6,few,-,CASSARRRTPLHF,TGTGCCAGCAGTGCTCGAAGGAGGACACCCCTCCACTTT
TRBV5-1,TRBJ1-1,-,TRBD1,CASSSRTGETEAFF,TGCGCCAGCAGCTCAAGGACAGGGGAAACTGAAGCTTTCTTT
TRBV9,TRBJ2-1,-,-,CASSVEGGFRFF,TGTGCCAGCAGCGTAGAGGGGGGGTTTCGGTTCTTC
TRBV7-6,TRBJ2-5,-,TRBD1,CASSFGQGLIQETQYF,TGTGCCAGCAGCTTCGGACAGGGGTTAATTCAGGAGACCCAGTACTTC
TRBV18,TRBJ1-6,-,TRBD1,CASSQRQGGNSPLHF,TGTGCCAGCTCACAGAGACAGGGGGGGAATTCACCCCTCCACTTT
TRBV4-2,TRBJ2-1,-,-,CASRPATDAGFNEQFF,TGTGCCAGCCGCCCAGCCACAGATGCGGGGTTCAATGAGCAGTTCTTC
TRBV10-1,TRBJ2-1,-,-,CASSTGQPAYNEQFF,TGCGCCAGCAGTACTGGACAGCCCGCTTACAATGAGCAGTTCTTC
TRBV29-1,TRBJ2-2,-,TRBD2,CSVMGGANTGELFF,TGCAGCGTCATGGGAGGGGCTAACACCGGGGAGCTGTTTTTT
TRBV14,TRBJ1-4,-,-,CASSRVEYEKLFF,TGTGCCAGCAGCCGAGTAGAGTATGAAAAACTGTTTTTT
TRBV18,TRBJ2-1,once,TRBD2,CASSSALPGTSDNEQFF,TGTGCCAGCTCATCCGCCTTGCCCGGGACTAGCGACAATGAGCAGTTCTTC
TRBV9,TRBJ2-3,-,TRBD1,CASSAGTGLSTDTQYF,TGTGCCAGCAGCGCCGGGACAGGGCTCAGCACAGATACGCAGTATTTT
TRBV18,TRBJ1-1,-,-,CASSSREGDSAFF,TGTGCCAGCTCATCCAGGGAGGGGGATTCGGCTTTCTTT
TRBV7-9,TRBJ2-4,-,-,CASSLYAGLAKNIQYF,TGTGCCAGCAGCTTATACGCAGGACTAGCCAAAAACATTCAGTACTTC
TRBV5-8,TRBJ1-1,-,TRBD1,CASSWGQYTEAFF,TGTGCCAGCAGCTGGGGACAGTACACTGAAGCTTTCTTT
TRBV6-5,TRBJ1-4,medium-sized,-,CASSYRGTNEKLFF,TGTGCCAGCAGTTATAGGGGGACTAATGAAAAACTGTTTTTT
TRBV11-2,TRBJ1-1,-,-,CASSLTRTGGYEAFF,TGTGCCAGCAGCTTAACTAGGACGGGTGGTTATGAAGCTTTCTTT
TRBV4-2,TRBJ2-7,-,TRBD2,CASSQAGTSGRAVYF,TGTGCCAGCAGCCAAGCCGGGACTAGCGGGAGGGCGGTGTACTTC
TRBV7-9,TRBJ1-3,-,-,CASSLASLLGNTIYF,TGTGCCAGCAGCTTGGCATCTCTGTTGGGAAACACCATATATTTT
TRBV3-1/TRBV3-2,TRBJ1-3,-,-,CASSQREPPGNTIYF,TGTGCCAGCAGCCAACGAGAACCCCCGGGAAACACCATATATTTT
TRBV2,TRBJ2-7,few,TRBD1,CASSRTLSGGGHEQYF,TGTGCCAGCAGTCGGACTCTGTCAGGGGGCGGCCACGAGCAGTACTTC
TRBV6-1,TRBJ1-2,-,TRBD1,CASSELRTYRGFGWGYTF,TGTGCCAGCAGTGAACTCCGAACGTACAGGGGATTCGGATGGGGCTACACCTTC
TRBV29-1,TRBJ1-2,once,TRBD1,CSVEEGGSYGYTF,TGCAGCGTTGAAGAAGGGGGCAGCTATGGCTACACCTTC